This TCR beta chain was sequenced during a study of blood T cell repertoires in COVID-19. Study information: The United States, Italy and Spain provided the acute and convalescent COVID-19 samples. Sample material is recorded as cDNA or gDNA derived from T cells, B-cell-depleted T cells, or PBMCs.

As originally analysed: Nucleated cell counts were estimated from reference gene primer amplification. Profiling relied on immunoSEQ multiplex PCR, and the TCRdb table lists in-frame clones only, not all of them. V and J calls and clone size are as listed in that table; D and trimming were resolved from the DNA. The sample has hundreds of thousands of clones; 87% are singletons. Participants' own reports of clinical history determined their cohort assignment. The sample taken for sequencing was PBMCs or T cells enriched from blood (not recorded which). The clonotype originates from a woman aged 18-30 years with acute COVID-19.

CDR3 residues: CASSDIAGGPPHEQFF. The DNA for the CDR3 is TGCGCCAGCAGTGATATAGCGGGAGGGCCTCCCCATGAGCAGTTCTTC. The chain carries TRBV10-1 and TRBJ2-1, with 11 nucleotides matching TRBD2. V dropped 3 bases and J dropped 8; count of bases not matched to a gene: 9. The CDR3 is 16 residues long. The germline gives CDR1 WNHNN, CDR2 SYGVQD (reference sequence).